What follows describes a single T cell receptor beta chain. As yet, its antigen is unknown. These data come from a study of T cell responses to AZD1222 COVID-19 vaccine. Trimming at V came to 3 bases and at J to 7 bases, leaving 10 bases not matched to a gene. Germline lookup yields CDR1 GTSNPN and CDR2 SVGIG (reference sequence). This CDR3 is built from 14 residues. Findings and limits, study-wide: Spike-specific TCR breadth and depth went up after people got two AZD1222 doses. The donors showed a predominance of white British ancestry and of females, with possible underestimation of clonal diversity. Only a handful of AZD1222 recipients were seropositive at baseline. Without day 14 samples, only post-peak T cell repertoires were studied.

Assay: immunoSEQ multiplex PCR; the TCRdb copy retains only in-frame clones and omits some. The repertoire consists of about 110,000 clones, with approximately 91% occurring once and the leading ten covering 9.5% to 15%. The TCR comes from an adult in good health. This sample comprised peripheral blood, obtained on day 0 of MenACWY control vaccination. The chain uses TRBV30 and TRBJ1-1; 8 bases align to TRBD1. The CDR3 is CAWRALGQGNEAFF. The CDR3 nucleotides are TGTGCCTGGAGGGCTCTAGGACAGGGTAATGAAGCTTTCTTT.